The rows below give T cell receptor beta chains drawn from one sample of a study of shared clonotypes between healthy human individuals. The data were produced by immunoSEQ multiplex PCR, yet TCRdb's version contains in-frame clones alone and is incomplete. The table has approximately 720,000 clones, 92% seen once. The specimen sequenced was naive CD8+ T cells sorted from blood. The receptors originated from a man aged 25 to 40 in good health. Each CDR3 is given with its conserved first and last residue. Fields, in order: clone size, V gene, J gene, D gene, CDR3 DNA, CDR3 protein. A D gene is named only where the DNA matches it firmly. The size entry is marked missing in some rows and otherwise reads once, few, many or a size class.

>-|TRBV9|TRBJ2-1|-
TGTGCCAGCAGCGTCCATCCTGGGGGGACAAATGAGCAGTTCTTC
CASSVHPGGTNEQFF
>few|TRBV7-9|TRBJ2-7|TRBD2
TGTGCCAGCAGCTTAGCTAGCGGGAGTAGGAACGAGCAGTACTTC
CASSLASGSRNEQYF
>-|TRBV7-9|TRBJ2-3|TRBD1
TGTGCCAGCAGCTTCCGCTCCGGGACAGAGGCAGATACGCAGTATTTT
CASSFRSGTEADTQYF
>-|TRBV28|TRBJ2-1|TRBD2
TGTGCCTCGAGTTTCCACCCTCTAGCGGGAGATTTCGATGAGCAGTTCTTC
CASSFHPLAGDFDEQFF
>once|TRBV7-6|TRBJ2-7|-
TGTGCCAGCAGCTTAGCCAACAGGGATTACGAGCAGTACTTC
CASSLANRDYEQYF
>-|TRBV28|TRBJ2-5|-
TGTGCCAGCAGTTTTTACGGGAGCGATAATGAAGAGACCCAGTACTTC
CASSFYGSDNEETQYF
>-|TRBV28|TRBJ2-1|TRBD2
TGTGCCAGCAGTTTGACTAGCGGGGTCTACAATGAGCAGTTCTTC
CASSLTSGVYNEQFF
>-|TRBV27|TRBJ2-3|-
TGTGCCAGCAGTCCCCCGACCAGCGGGACAGATACGCAGTATTTT
CASSPPTSGTDTQYF
>-|TRBV10-3|TRBJ2-7|TRBD2
TGTGCCATCAGTGAGGGACTAGCGAACTCCCTTGCCCACGAGCAGTACTTC
CAISEGLANSLAHEQYF
>-|TRBV7-9|TRBJ1-5|TRBD1
TGTGCCAGCAGCCCCGACAGGGGGAATCAGCCCCAGCATTTT
CASSPDRGNQPQHF
>-|TRBV7-2|TRBJ2-3|-
TGTGCCAGCGAGCTAGATACGCAGTATTTT
CASELDTQYF
>-|TRBV5-5|TRBJ2-7|TRBD1
TGTGCCAGCAGCTTGGAGGTGGGACAGACCTACGAGCAGTACTTC
CASSLEVGQTYEQYF
>-|TRBV5-1|TRBJ2-3|-
TGCGCCAGCAGCATATATAGCACAGATACGCAGTATTTT
CASSIYSTDTQYF
>-|TRBV5-5|TRBJ2-3|TRBD2
TGTGCCAGCAGGGGGACTAGCGGGAGTGCAGATACGCAGTATTTT
CASRGTSGSADTQYF
>-|TRBV15|TRBJ2-1|-
TGTGCCACTTGGGACACCAGCTACAATGAGCAGTTCTTC
CATWDTSYNEQFF
>-|TRBV4-1|TRBJ2-2|TRBD1
TGCGCCAGCAGCCAAGAATCCCGGACAGGGGACGACACCGGGGAGCTGTTTTTT
CASSQESRTGDDTGELFF
>-|TRBV29-1|TRBJ2-7|-
TGCAGCGTTGAACGGGACACAACCTACGAGCAGTACTTC
CSVERDTTYEQYF
>once|TRBV4-1|TRBJ1-1|TRBD1
TGCGCCAGCAGCCAGGACAGGGTCGAAGCTTTCTTT
CASSQDRVEAFF
>-|TRBV6-5|TRBJ2-1|TRBD2
TGTGCCAGCACCGTTAGCGGGAGGCCCTACAATGAGCAGTTCTTC
CASTVSGRPYNEQFF
>-|TRBV19|TRBJ2-4|-
TGTGCCAGTGTGTCTGGAGCCAAAAACATTCAGTACTTC
CASVSGAKNIQYF
>-|TRBV7-8|TRBJ1-5|-
TGTGCCAGCAGCTTTCAAGGGGGGGATCAGCCCCAGCATTTT
CASSFQGGDQPQHF
>-|TRBV29-1|TRBJ2-1|TRBD1
TGCAGCGTTGTTCGTGTCGGACAGGGATCCTACAATGAGCAGTTCTTC
CSVVRVGQGSYNEQFF